The rows below give T cell receptor beta chains drawn from one sample of a study of early T cells in non-severe SARS-CoV-2 infection. One entry per CDR3 protein results from TCRdb running MiXCR on the 5' RACE reads. The data contain 35,000 to 45,000 distinct CDR3 sequences, around 6.5% of them seen just once; the ten biggest clones take up around 25%. Material: whole blood, obtained at baseline. The receptors shown here come from an adult who was a healthcare worker with PCR-confirmed SARS-CoV-2 infection or an uninfected control (not recorded which). The CDR3 runs from the conserved cysteine through the conserved F or W. The D gene is left open where the match is weak. Clone size is not always given. Where it is, it says once, few, many or a class for expanded clones.

j_gene: TRBJ2-5
v_gene: TRBV19
d_gene: TRBD2
abundance: many
CDR3aa: CASSIPGLAGETQYF
CDR3nt: TGTGCCAGTAGTATTCCAGGGCTAGCGGGAGAGACCCAGTACTTC

j_gene: TRBJ2-7
v_gene: TRBV18
d_gene: -
abundance: many
CDR3aa: CASSDTDGSYEQYF
CDR3nt: TGTGCCAGCTCGGACACGGACGGCAGCTACGAGCAGTACTTC

j_gene: TRBJ1-1
v_gene: TRBV5-1
d_gene: -
abundance: -
CDR3aa: CASSFRTENTEAFF
CDR3nt: TGCGCCAGCAGCTTTAGGACGGAGAACACTGAAGCTTTCTTT

j_gene: TRBJ2-7
v_gene: TRBV6-5
d_gene: TRBD2
abundance: many
CDR3aa: CASSYSQTSASYEQYF
CDR3nt: TGTGCCAGCAGTTACTCTCAAACTAGCGCCTCCTACGAGCAGTACTTC

j_gene: TRBJ2-7
v_gene: TRBV7-2
d_gene: -
abundance: few
CDR3aa: CASSLGRAVPEQYF
CDR3nt: TGTGCCAGCAGCTTAGGGAGGGCGGTCCCCGAGCAGTACTTC

j_gene: TRBJ2-7
v_gene: TRBV29-1
d_gene: TRBD1
abundance: many
CDR3aa: CSAGRDREYEQYF
CDR3nt: TGCAGCGCCGGACGGGACAGAGAGTACGAGCAGTACTTC

j_gene: TRBJ2-3
v_gene: TRBV12-3/TRBV12-4
d_gene: -
abundance: -
CDR3aa: CASSLLVGGTQYF
CDR3nt: TGTGCCAGCAGTTTACTGGTGGGCGGTACGCAGTATTTT

j_gene: TRBJ1-2
v_gene: TRBV6-5
d_gene: -
abundance: -
CDR3aa: CASIGSLHGQSYGYTF
CDR3nt: TGTGCCAGCATCGGGTCCCTTCATGGACAGAGCTATGGCTACACCTTC

j_gene: TRBJ1-2
v_gene: TRBV6-5
d_gene: TRBD1
abundance: -
CDR3aa: CASSSPGDRGHGYTF
CDR3nt: TGTGCCAGCAGTTCCCCCGGGGACAGGGGACATGGCTACACCTTC

j_gene: TRBJ2-3
v_gene: TRBV29-1
d_gene: TRBD2
abundance: -
CDR3aa: CSVVGAGTGSLAGGADTQYF
CDR3nt: TGCAGCGTTGTAGGAGCTGGGACAGGGAGTCTAGCGGGAGGGGCAGATACGCAGTATTTT

j_gene: TRBJ2-5
v_gene: TRBV7-9
d_gene: TRBD2
abundance: few
CDR3aa: CASSRGLAGAGLLGETQYF
CDR3nt: TGTGCCAGCAGCCGCGGACTAGCGGGAGCCGGATTACTAGGAGAGACCCAGTACTTC

j_gene: TRBJ1-1
v_gene: TRBV5-1
d_gene: -
abundance: many
CDR3aa: CASRGELNTEAFF
CDR3nt: TGCGCCAGCAGGGGAGAACTTAACACTGAAGCTTTCTTT

j_gene: TRBJ2-3
v_gene: TRBV2
d_gene: -
abundance: many
CDR3aa: CASSKGRGDTQYF
CDR3nt: TGTGCCAGCAGTAAGGGGCGCGGAGATACGCAGTATTTT

j_gene: TRBJ1-5
v_gene: TRBV10-3
d_gene: -
abundance: many
CDR3aa: CAISDLRAQQPQHF
CDR3nt: TGTGCCATCAGTGACCTAAGGGCGCAACAGCCCCAGCATTTT

j_gene: TRBJ1-4
v_gene: TRBV14
d_gene: TRBD1
abundance: many
CDR3aa: CASSVRTGPGEKLFF
CDR3nt: TGTGCCAGCAGCGTACGGACAGGGCCGGGCGAAAAACTGTTTTTT

j_gene: TRBJ1-4
v_gene: TRBV18
d_gene: -
abundance: few
CDR3aa: CASSAGATNEKLFF
CDR3nt: TGTGCCAGCTCCGCAGGGGCAACTAATGAAAAACTGTTTTTT

j_gene: TRBJ2-3
v_gene: TRBV6-5
d_gene: -
abundance: -
CDR3aa: CASTPGIGWDTQYF
CDR3nt: TGTGCCAGCACCCCGGGCATAGGATGGGATACGCAGTATTTT

j_gene: TRBJ1-1
v_gene: TRBV30
d_gene: -
abundance: many
CDR3aa: CAWSVKEHTEAFF
CDR3nt: TGTGCCTGGAGTGTAAAGGAACACACTGAAGCTTTCTTT

j_gene: TRBJ1-2
v_gene: TRBV7-9
d_gene: -
abundance: few
CDR3aa: CASSLSGDGYTF
CDR3nt: TGTGCCAGCAGCTTATCGGGAGACGGCTACACCTTC

j_gene: TRBJ1-2
v_gene: TRBV2
d_gene: TRBD1
abundance: many
CDR3aa: CASSGQGLFNYGYTF
CDR3nt: TGTGCCAGCTCGGGACAGGGGCTTTTTAACTATGGCTACACCTTC

j_gene: TRBJ2-1
v_gene: TRBV7-2
d_gene: TRBD2
abundance: many
CDR3aa: CASSLSGGSYNEQFF
CDR3nt: TGTGCCAGCAGCTTAAGCGGGGGCTCCTACAATGAGCAGTTCTTC

j_gene: TRBJ1-4
v_gene: TRBV18
d_gene: TRBD1
abundance: many
CDR3aa: CASSRGQGAEEKLFF
CDR3nt: TGTGCCAGCTCACGCGGACAGGGGGCCGAAGAAAAACTGTTTTTT

j_gene: TRBJ1-1
v_gene: TRBV6-5
d_gene: TRBD1
abundance: many
CDR3aa: CASSYNRGTEAFF
CDR3nt: TGTGCCAGCAGCTATAACAGGGGGACTGAAGCTTTCTTT

j_gene: TRBJ2-1
v_gene: TRBV9
d_gene: TRBD2
abundance: many
CDR3aa: CASSVAGGQREQFF
CDR3nt: TGTGCCAGCAGCGTAGCGGGAGGCCAGCGTGAGCAGTTCTTC

j_gene: TRBJ2-1
v_gene: TRBV5-1
d_gene: TRBD1
abundance: -
CDR3aa: CASSSPGQYNEQFF
CDR3nt: TGCGCCAGCAGCTCCCCGGGACAGTACAATGAGCAGTTCTTC

j_gene: TRBJ2-7
v_gene: TRBV28
d_gene: TRBD2
abundance: many
CDR3aa: CASSLSGTSGSYEQYF
CDR3nt: TGTGCCAGCAGTTTATCCGGGACTAGCGGTTCCTACGAGCAGTACTTC

j_gene: TRBJ2-1
v_gene: TRBV5-4
d_gene: TRBD1
abundance: -
CDR3aa: CASSSGTVHYNEQFF
CDR3nt: TGTGCCAGCAGCTCCGGGACAGTACACTACAATGAGCAGTTCTTC

j_gene: TRBJ2-3
v_gene: TRBV18
d_gene: -
abundance: -
CDR3aa: CASSGQQFSTDTQYF
CDR3nt: TGTGCCAGCTCTGGACAGCAGTTTAGCACAGATACGCAGTATTTT

j_gene: TRBJ2-3
v_gene: TRBV29-1
d_gene: TRBD2
abundance: few
CDR3aa: CSFSGSTDTQYF
CDR3nt: TGCAGCTTTAGCGGGAGCACAGATACGCAGTATTTT

j_gene: TRBJ2-7
v_gene: TRBV27
d_gene: -
abundance: many
CDR3aa: CASRTLKNEQYF
CDR3nt: TGTGCCAGCAGAACCTTGAAAAACGAGCAGTACTTC

j_gene: TRBJ1-1
v_gene: TRBV11-2
d_gene: -
abundance: many
CDR3aa: CASSLLGGGRTFF
CDR3nt: TGTGCCAGCAGCTTATTAGGCGGAGGGCGAACTTTCTTT

j_gene: TRBJ2-1
v_gene: TRBV27
d_gene: -
abundance: many
CDR3aa: CASSLSTPSLHEQFF
CDR3nt: TGTGCCAGCAGTTTATCGACCCCGTCCCTCCATGAGCAGTTCTTC

j_gene: TRBJ1-2
v_gene: TRBV27
d_gene: -
abundance: many
CDR3aa: CASSSSTRNYGYTF
CDR3nt: TGTGCCAGCAGTTCCTCGACACGAAACTATGGCTACACCTTC

j_gene: TRBJ1-5
v_gene: TRBV6-1
d_gene: TRBD1
abundance: many
CDR3aa: CASSPGGRDGQPQHF
CDR3nt: TGTGCCAGCAGTCCAGGGGGCCGGGACGGTCAGCCCCAGCATTTT

j_gene: TRBJ2-1
v_gene: TRBV19
d_gene: TRBD2
abundance: -
CDR3aa: CASSELTSGGEQFF
CDR3nt: TGTGCCAGTAGTGAATTGACTAGCGGGGGTGAGCAGTTCTTC

j_gene: TRBJ2-4
v_gene: TRBV2
d_gene: -
abundance: -
CDR3aa: CASMGQRSFAAKNIQYF
CDR3nt: TGTGCCAGCATGGGCCAGCGAAGCTTCGCAGCCAAAAACATTCAGTACTTC

j_gene: TRBJ2-7
v_gene: TRBV5-4
d_gene: -
abundance: -
CDR3aa: CASSGPGTRSYEQYF
CDR3nt: TGTGCCAGCAGCGGACCCGGGACTCGGTCCTACGAGCAGTACTTC

j_gene: TRBJ2-3
v_gene: TRBV13
d_gene: -
abundance: many
CDR3aa: CASSFRLTRQSDTQYF
CDR3nt: TGTGCCAGCAGCTTCCGGTTGACTAGGCAGTCAGATACGCAGTATTTT

j_gene: TRBJ1-2
v_gene: TRBV9
d_gene: -
abundance: few
CDR3aa: CASRGEWSGGYTF
CDR3nt: TGTGCCAGCAGGGGAGAATGGTCCGGAGGCTACACCTTC

j_gene: TRBJ1-2
v_gene: TRBV28
d_gene: -
abundance: few
CDR3aa: CASSLSPSTDGYTF
CDR3nt: TGTGCCAGCAGTTTATCCCCCTCGACAGATGGCTACACCTTC

j_gene: TRBJ2-5
v_gene: TRBV7-8
d_gene: -
abundance: few
CDR3aa: CASSLASSTETQYF
CDR3nt: TGTGCCAGCAGCTTAGCGAGTAGTACAGAGACCCAGTACTTC

j_gene: TRBJ2-7
v_gene: TRBV9
d_gene: -
abundance: many
CDR3aa: CASSVAAGRNYEQYF
CDR3nt: TGTGCCAGCAGCGTAGCAGCAGGGAGAAACTACGAGCAGTACTTC

j_gene: TRBJ2-1
v_gene: TRBV7-9
d_gene: -
abundance: many
CDR3aa: CASSLVQVRNEQFF
CDR3nt: TGTGCCAGCAGCTTAGTCCAGGTCCGGAATGAGCAGTTCTTC

j_gene: TRBJ2-6
v_gene: TRBV20-1
d_gene: -
abundance: many
CDR3aa: CSARQGKFSGANVLTF
CDR3nt: TGCAGTGCTAGACAGGGCAAATTTTCTGGGGCCAACGTCCTGACTTTC

j_gene: TRBJ2-6
v_gene: TRBV7-9
d_gene: -
abundance: many
CDR3aa: CASSLGTAGANVLTF
CDR3nt: TGTGCCAGCAGCTTAGGGACAGCTGGGGCCAACGTCCTGACTTTC

j_gene: TRBJ2-6
v_gene: TRBV29-1
d_gene: -
abundance: many
CDR3aa: CSARRSGANVLTF
CDR3nt: TGCAGCGCTAGACGCTCTGGGGCCAACGTCCTGACTTTC

j_gene: TRBJ2-7
v_gene: TRBV4-3
d_gene: TRBD2
abundance: -
CDR3aa: CASSKAHASGYEQYF
CDR3nt: TGCGCCAGCAGCAAAGCACATGCTAGCGGTTACGAGCAGTACTTC

j_gene: TRBJ2-2
v_gene: TRBV6-1
d_gene: TRBD2
abundance: many
CDR3aa: CASSERLAGVVIGELFF
CDR3nt: TGTGCCAGCAGTGAAAGGCTAGCGGGAGTTGTGATCGGGGAGCTGTTTTTT

j_gene: TRBJ2-7
v_gene: TRBV3-2
d_gene: -
abundance: -
CDR3aa: CASSQVAGTVGEQYF
CDR3nt: TGTGCCAGCAGCCAAGTAGCGGGAACGGTAGGCGAGCAGTACTTC

j_gene: TRBJ1-5
v_gene: TRBV6-1
d_gene: -
abundance: few
CDR3aa: CASSGRADQPQHF
CDR3nt: TGTGCCAGCAGTGGCAGGGCAGATCAGCCCCAGCATTTT

j_gene: TRBJ2-7
v_gene: TRBV27
d_gene: -
abundance: many
CDR3aa: CASSFQRSYEQYF
CDR3nt: TGTGCCAGCAGTTTTCAGCGATCCTACGAGCAGTACTTC

j_gene: TRBJ2-7
v_gene: TRBV20-1
d_gene: -
abundance: many
CDR3aa: CSASHRSYEQYF
CDR3nt: TGCAGTGCGTCACACCGTTCCTACGAGCAGTACTTC

j_gene: TRBJ2-1
v_gene: TRBV6-4
d_gene: -
abundance: many
CDR3aa: CASSEEADYNEQFF
CDR3nt: TGTGCCAGCAGTGAAGAAGCGGACTACAATGAGCAGTTCTTC

j_gene: TRBJ1-1
v_gene: TRBV4-2
d_gene: -
abundance: medium-sized
CDR3aa: CASSQDQGSSVAFF
CDR3nt: TGTGCCAGCAGCCAGGACCAGGGGTCCTCAGTAGCTTTCTTT

j_gene: TRBJ2-1
v_gene: TRBV24-1
d_gene: -
abundance: few
CDR3aa: CATSDGRRANEQFF
CDR3nt: TGTGCCACCTCGGACGGAAGGAGGGCCAATGAGCAGTTCTTC

j_gene: TRBJ1-5
v_gene: TRBV7-9
d_gene: -
abundance: few
CDR3aa: CASSPDAGGQHF
CDR3nt: TGTGCCAGCAGCCCAGACGCGGGGGGCCAGCATTTT

j_gene: TRBJ1-1
v_gene: TRBV28
d_gene: -
abundance: -
CDR3aa: CASSLPQGNTEAFF
CDR3nt: TGTGCCAGCAGTTTACCACAGGGGAACACTGAAGCTTTCTTT

j_gene: TRBJ2-2
v_gene: TRBV19
d_gene: TRBD2
abundance: many
CDR3aa: CASSIFPARLSGSGTGELFF
CDR3nt: TGTGCCAGTAGTATATTTCCAGCCCGACTGAGCGGGAGTGGCACCGGGGAGCTGTTTTTT

j_gene: TRBJ2-5
v_gene: TRBV11-2
d_gene: -
abundance: many
CDR3aa: CASSFLRGGGRTPKTQYF
CDR3nt: TGTGCCAGCAGCTTCCTACGGGGCGGGGGCCGGACCCCCAAGACCCAGTACTTC